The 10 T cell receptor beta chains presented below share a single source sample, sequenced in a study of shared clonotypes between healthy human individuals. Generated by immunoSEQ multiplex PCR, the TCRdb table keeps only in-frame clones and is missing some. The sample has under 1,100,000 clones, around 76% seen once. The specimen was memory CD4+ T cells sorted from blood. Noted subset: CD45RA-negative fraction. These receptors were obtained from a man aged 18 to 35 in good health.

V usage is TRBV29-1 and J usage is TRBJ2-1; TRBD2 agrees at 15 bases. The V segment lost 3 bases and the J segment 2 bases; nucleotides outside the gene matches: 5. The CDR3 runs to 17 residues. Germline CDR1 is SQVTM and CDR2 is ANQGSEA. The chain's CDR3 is CSVEGTSGRMAYNEQFF. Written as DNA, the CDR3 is TGCAGCGTTGAGGGGACTAGCGGGAGGATGGCCTACAATGAGCAGTTCTTC.

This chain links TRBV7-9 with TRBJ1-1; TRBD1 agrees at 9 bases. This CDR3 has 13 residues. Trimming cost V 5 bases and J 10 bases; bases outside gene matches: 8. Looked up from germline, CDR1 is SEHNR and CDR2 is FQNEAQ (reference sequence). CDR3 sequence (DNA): TGTGCCAGCAGCCAGGGACAGGGATGGATAGCTTTCTTT. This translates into CASSQGQGWIAFF. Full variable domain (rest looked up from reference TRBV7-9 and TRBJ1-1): DTGVSQNPRHKITKRGQNVTFRCDPISEHNRLYWYRQTLGQGPEFLTYFQNEAQLEKSRLLSDRFSAERPKGSFSTLEIQRTEQGDSAMYLCASSQGQGWIAFFGQGTRLTVV.

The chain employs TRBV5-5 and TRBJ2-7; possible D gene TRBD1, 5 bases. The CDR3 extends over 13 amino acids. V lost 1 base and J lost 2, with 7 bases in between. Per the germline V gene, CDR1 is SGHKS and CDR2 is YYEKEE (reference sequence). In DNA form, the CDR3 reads TGTGCCAGCAGCTTGAAGGGGACCTACGAGCAGTACTTC. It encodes CASSLKGTYEQYF. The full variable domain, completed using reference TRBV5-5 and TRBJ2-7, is DAGVTQSPTHLIKTRGQQVTLRCSPISGHKSVSWYQQVLGQGPQFIFQYYEKEERGRGNFPDRFSARQFPNYSSELNVNALLLGDSALYLCASSLKGTYEQYFGPGTRLTVT.

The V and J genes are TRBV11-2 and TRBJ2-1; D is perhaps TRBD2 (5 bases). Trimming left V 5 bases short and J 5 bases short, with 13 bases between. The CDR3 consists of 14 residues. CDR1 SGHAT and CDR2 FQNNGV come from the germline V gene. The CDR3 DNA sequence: TGTGCCAGCAGCCAAGGACTCCGAGACAATGAGCAGTTCTTC. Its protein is CASSQGLRDNEQFF.

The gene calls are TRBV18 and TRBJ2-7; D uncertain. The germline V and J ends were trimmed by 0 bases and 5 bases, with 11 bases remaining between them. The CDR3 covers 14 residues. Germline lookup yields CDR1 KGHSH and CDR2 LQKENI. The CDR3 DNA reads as TGTGCCAGCTCACCACCGAACAGTCGAGACGAGCAGTACTTC. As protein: CASSPPNSRDEQYF.

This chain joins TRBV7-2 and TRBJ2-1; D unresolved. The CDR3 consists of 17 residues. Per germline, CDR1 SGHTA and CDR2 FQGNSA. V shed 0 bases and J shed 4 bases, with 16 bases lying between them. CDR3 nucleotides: TGTGCCAGCAGCTTAGCGCTTTCCGCATTTCCTTACAATGAGCAGTTCTTC. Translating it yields CASSLALSAFPYNEQFF.

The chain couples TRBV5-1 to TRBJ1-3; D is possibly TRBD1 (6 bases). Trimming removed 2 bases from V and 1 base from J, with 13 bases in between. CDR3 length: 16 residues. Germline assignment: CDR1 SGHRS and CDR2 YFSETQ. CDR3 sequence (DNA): TGCGCCAGCAGCTTAGCCGGGACAATTTCTGGAAACACCATATATTTT. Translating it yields CASSLAGTISGNTIYF. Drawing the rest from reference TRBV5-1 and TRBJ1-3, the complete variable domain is KAGVTQTPRYLIKTRGQQVTLSCSPISGHRSVSWYQQTPGQGLQFLFEYFSETQRNKGNFPGRFSGRQFSNSRSEMNVSTLELGDSALYLCASSLAGTISGNTIYFGEGSWLTVV.

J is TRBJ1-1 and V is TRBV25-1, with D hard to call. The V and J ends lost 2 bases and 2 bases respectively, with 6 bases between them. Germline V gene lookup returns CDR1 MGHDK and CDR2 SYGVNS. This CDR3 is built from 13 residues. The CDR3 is CASSERVNTEAFF. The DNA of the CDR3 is TGTGCCAGCAGTGAAAGAGTTAACACTGAAGCTTTCTTT.

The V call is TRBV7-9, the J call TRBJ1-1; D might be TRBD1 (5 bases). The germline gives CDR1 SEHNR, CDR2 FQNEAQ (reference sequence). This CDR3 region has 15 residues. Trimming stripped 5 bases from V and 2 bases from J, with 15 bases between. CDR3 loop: CASSPSPGGNTEAFF. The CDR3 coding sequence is TGTGCCAGCAGCCCGAGCCCCGGGGGTAACACTGAAGCTTTCTTT.

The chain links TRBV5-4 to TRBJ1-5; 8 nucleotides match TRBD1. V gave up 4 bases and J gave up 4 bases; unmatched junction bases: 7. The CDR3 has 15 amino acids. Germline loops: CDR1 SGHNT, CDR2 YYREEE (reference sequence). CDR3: CASSLGTGRNQPQHF. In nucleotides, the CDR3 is TGTGCCAGCAGCCTCGGGACAGGCAGGAATCAGCCCCAGCATTTT.